The clone carrying this TCR beta chain was seen just once. These data belong to a study of blood T cell repertoires in COVID-19. Study-wide background: Sources were T cells, B-cell-depleted T cells, or PBMCs; the material itself was cDNA or gDNA.

Study members were between 18 and 89 years old and lived in 20 to 30 US regions. Clinical history as reported by participants underpinned cohort assignment. Authors' processing steps: Reference gene primer amplification gave nucleated cell count estimates. Clones were read by immunoSEQ multiplex PCR, and TCRdb kept only the in-frame ones, dropping some. Clone size and V and J calls were adopted from that table, with D and trimming inferred from the DNA. Of 300,000 to 350,000 clones listed, 85% to 90% are singletons. The germline V gene has CDR1 SEHNR and CDR2 FQNEAQ (reference sequence). The length of the CDR3 is 16 residues. After removal of 5 bases from V and 3 bases from J, the junction contained 9 bases not matched to a gene.

The origin of this receptor is a woman aged 18-35 years with acute COVID-19. V is TRBV7-9 and J is TRBJ2-1; 8 bases fit TRBD2. The specimen was PBMCs or T cells enriched from blood (not recorded which). The DNA for the CDR3 is TGTGCCAGCAGCCCTCCCGGGAGGGGGGTCTACAATGAGCAGTTCTTC. Its translation: CASSPPGRGVYNEQFF.